This T cell receptor (beta chain) was obtained from a study of a mutant IDH1 vaccine in newly diagnosed glioma. Study overall: Vaccinations were initiated 4-6 weeks following radiotherapy alone, or were given together with temozolomide cycles. Most patients had radiochemotherapy with temozolomide before enrollment; others had one alone. Treated patients comprised 62.5% males and around 40% females, mean age approximately 42 years.

The CDR3 has 13 amino acids. Trimming took off 5 bases at V and 8 bases at J, with 13 bases between the two ends. Germline V CDR1 and CDR2: KGHSH, LQKENI. Sequencing used immunoSEQ multiplex PCR; TCRdb keeps in-frame clones, though not all of them. The profile shows about 34,000 clones, more than 75% of them singletons. The sample's time point: week 47, end of study. What each vaccine dose contained was 300 ug of mutant IDH1 20-mer peptide, accompanied by topical imiquimod. Comment on this clone: Its antigen remains unknown.

The V call is TRBV18, the J call TRBJ1-5, with a possible D match to TRBD1 (5 bases). This receptor was obtained from a woman under 40 with glioma. The specimen comprised PBMCs, sampled from a glioma patient whose treatment included an IDH1 peptide vaccine. The CDR3 DNA reads TGTGCCAGCTCAAGACAGTCCATCGAGCCCCAGCATTTT. Residues: CASSRQSIEPQHF.